A few counts support the clone carrying this TCR beta chain. Antigen: not known. This sample was taken from a study of Tregs in tolerant kidney transplant recipients. As for the study in general: Related graft donors supplied nonmyeloablative bone marrow transplants, and mixed chimerism was transient.

Findings of the study overall: The small number of patients limits these findings pending further validation. Expanding Tregs on activated donor B cells appeared to best identify donor-specific TCRbeta clones.

Germline CDR1 and CDR2: MNHEY and SVGAGI. Trimming left V 4 bases short and J 4 bases short, with 13 bases between. The CDR3 is 14 residues long. Sequenced by immunoSEQ multiplex PCR; TCRdb stores in-frame clones only, minus some. This sample carries some 15,000 clones, about four fifths of them seen once, and the ten largest clones take 1.5% to 2%. The sample here was Tregs from blood, taken before the transplant. The source of this sequence is a human donor who received a combined kidney and bone marrow transplant. This chain links TRBV6-5 with TRBJ1-2; D possibly corresponds to TRBD1 (6 bases). The CDR3 loop reads CASSFHRDTYGYTF. The CDR3 DNA sequence: TGTGCCAGCAGTTTCCACCGGGACACCTATGGCTACACCTTC.